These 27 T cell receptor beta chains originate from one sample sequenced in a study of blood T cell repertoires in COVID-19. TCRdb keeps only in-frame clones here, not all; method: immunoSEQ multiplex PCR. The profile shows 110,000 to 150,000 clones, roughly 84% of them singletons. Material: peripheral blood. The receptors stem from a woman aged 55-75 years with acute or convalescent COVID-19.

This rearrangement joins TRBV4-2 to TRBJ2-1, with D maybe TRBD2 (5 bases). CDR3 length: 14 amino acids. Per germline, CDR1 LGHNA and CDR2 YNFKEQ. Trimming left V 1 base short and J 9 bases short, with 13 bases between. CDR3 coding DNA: TGTGCCAGCAGCCAAGGGGCTAGCCGGAGTGAGCAGTTCTTC. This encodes CASSQGASRSEQFF.

CDR3 nucleotides: TGTGCCAGCAGCGTAGGCTCTACGGGGGGGTTAGATGAGCAGTTCTTC. Its translation: CASSVGSTGGLDEQFF. The chain joins TRBV9 to TRBJ2-1, with 8 bases aligning to TRBD2. The CDR3 covers 16 residues. The germline V gene encodes CDR1 SGDLS and CDR2 YYNGEE. After removal of 0 bases from V and 8 bases from J, the junction contained 10 bases not matched to a gene.

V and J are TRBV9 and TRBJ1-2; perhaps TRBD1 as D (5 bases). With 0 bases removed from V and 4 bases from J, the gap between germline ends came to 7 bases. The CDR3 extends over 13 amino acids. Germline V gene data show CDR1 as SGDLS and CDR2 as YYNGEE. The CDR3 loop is CASSVGTTYGYTF. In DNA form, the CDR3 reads TGTGCCAGCAGCGTAGGGACAACCTATGGCTACACCTTC.

CDR3 DNA sequence: TGTGCCAGCAGTGTCGGCCCAGCGGGGGGGCCTAAAGATACGCAGTATTTT. Protein product: CASSVGPAGGPKDTQYF. V is TRBV6-1 and J is TRBJ2-3, with TRBD2 identical over 10 bases. Germline V lookup: CDR1 MNHNS, CDR2 SASEGT. The CDR3 runs 17 residues. The J segment lost 5 bases and the V segment lost 4 bases, leaving 12 bases of the junction unmatched.

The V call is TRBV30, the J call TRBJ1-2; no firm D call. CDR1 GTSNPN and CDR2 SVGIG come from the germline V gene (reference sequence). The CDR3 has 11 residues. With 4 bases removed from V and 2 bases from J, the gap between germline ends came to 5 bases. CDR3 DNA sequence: TGTGCCTGGAAGGAGAACTATGGCTACACCTTC. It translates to CAWKENYGYTF.

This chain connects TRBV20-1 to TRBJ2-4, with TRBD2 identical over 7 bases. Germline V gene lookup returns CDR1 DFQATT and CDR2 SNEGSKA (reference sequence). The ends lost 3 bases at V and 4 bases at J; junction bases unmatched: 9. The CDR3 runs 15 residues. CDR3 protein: CSASDTGTTKNIQYF. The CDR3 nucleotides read TGCAGTGCTAGTGACACCGGGACTACGAAAAACATTCAGTACTTC.

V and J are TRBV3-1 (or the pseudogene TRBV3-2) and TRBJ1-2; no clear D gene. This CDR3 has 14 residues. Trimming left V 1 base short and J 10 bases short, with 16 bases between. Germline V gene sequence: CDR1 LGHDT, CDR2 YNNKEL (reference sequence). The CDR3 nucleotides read TGTGCCAGCAGCCAAGGGGTGGCGGGCGATGTCTACACCTTC. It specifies CASSQGVAGDVYTF.

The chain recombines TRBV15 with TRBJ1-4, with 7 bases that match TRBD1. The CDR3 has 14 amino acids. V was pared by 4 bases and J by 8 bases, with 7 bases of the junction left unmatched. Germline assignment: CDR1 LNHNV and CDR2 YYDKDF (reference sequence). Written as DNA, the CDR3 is TGTGCCACCAGCATAGTGCAGGGGGGCGAAAAACTGTTTTTT. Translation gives CATSIVQGGEKLFF.

In DNA form, the CDR3 reads TGTGCCAGCAGTTTATGGGGGGACAGGGTCTATGGCTACACCTTC. The encoded protein is CASSLWGDRVYGYTF. The V and J genes are TRBV27 and TRBJ1-2; 9 nucleotides line up with TRBD1. This CDR3 contains 15 residues. The V gene's germline CDR1 is MNHEY and CDR2 SMNVEV (reference sequence). V was pared by 1 base and J by 4 bases, with 4 bases of the junction left unmatched.

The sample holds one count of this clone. CDR3 sequence reads: CASITPGTGMNTEAFF. CDR3 in DNA: TGTGCCAGTATTACCCCCGGGACAGGCATGAACACTGAAGCTTTCTTT. The J gene is TRBJ1-1, the V gene TRBV19, with 8 bases fitting TRBD1. From germline, CDR1 is LNHDA and CDR2 SQIVND (reference sequence). The CDR3 is 16 residues long. V lost 7 bases and J lost 0; bases outside the gene matches: 10.

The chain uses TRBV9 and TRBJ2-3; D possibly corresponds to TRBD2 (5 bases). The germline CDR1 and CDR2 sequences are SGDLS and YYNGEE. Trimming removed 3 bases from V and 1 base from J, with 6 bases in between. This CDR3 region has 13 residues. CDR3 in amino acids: CASSDGGTDTQYF. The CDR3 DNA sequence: TGTGCCAGCAGCGACGGGGGCACAGATACGCAGTATTTT.

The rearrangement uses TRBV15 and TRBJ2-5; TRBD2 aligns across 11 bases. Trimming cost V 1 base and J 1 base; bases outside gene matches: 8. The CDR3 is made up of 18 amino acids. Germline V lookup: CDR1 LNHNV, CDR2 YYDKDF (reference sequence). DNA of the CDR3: TGTGCCACCAGCAGAGGGGCTAGCGGGGGGTTATCCCAAGAGACCCAGTACTTC. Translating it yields CATSRGASGGLSQETQYF.

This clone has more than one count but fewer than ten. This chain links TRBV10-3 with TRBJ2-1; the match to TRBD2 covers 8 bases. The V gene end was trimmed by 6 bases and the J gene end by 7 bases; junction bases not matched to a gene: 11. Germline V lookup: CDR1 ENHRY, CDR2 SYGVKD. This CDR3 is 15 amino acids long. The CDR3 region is CAISGLATEGNEQFF. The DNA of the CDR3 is TGTGCCATCAGCGGACTAGCAACCGAGGGGAATGAGCAGTTCTTC.

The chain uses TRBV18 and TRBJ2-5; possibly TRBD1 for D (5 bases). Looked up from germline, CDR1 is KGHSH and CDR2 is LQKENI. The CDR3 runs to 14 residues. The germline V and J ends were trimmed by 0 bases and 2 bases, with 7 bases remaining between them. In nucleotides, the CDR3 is TGTGCCAGCTCACCACCGTCAGGGCAAGAGACCCAGTACTTC. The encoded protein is CASSPPSGQETQYF.

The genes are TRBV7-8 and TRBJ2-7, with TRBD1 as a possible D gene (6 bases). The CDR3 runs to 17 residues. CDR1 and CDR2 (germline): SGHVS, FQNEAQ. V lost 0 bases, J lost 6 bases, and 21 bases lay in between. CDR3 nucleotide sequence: TGTGCCAGCAGCTTAGCCCTACACGGCCACAGGGCCCGCGAGCAGTACTTC. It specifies CASSLALHGHRAREQYF.

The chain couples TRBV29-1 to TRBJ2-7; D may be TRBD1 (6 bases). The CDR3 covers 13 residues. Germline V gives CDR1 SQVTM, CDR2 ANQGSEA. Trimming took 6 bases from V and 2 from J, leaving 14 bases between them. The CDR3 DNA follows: TGCAGCGTGACTCGTGGGGGCCCCTACGAGCAGTACTTC. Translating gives CSVTRGGPYEQYF.

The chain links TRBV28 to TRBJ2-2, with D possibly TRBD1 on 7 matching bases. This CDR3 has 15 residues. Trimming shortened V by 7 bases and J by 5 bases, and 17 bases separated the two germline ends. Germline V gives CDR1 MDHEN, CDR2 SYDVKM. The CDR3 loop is CASIIGGGGTGELFF. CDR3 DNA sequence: TGTGCCAGCATAATTGGAGGGGGCGGGACCGGGGAGCTGTTTTTT.

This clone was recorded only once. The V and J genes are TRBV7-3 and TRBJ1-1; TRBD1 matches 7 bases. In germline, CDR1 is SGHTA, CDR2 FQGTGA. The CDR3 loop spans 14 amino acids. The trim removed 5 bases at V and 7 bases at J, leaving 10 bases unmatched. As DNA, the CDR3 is TGTGCCAGCAGCCTTTCCTATAACAGGGGTGAAGCTTTCTTT. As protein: CASSLSYNRGEAFF.

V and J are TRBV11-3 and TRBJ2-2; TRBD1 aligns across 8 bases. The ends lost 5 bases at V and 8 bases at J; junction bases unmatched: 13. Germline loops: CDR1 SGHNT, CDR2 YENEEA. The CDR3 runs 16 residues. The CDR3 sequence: CASSLRGQASGGELFF. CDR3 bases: TGTGCCAGCAGCCTACGGGGACAGGCCTCAGGGGGGGAGCTGTTTTTT.

Written as DNA, the CDR3 is TGTGCCAGCAGAAAGAGGCCCCGTAATGAGCAGTTCTTC. It yields the protein CASRKRPRNEQFF. J is TRBJ2-1 and V is TRBV11-2; D not resolved. V gave up 6 bases and J gave up 7 bases, with 13 bases separating them. The CDR3 consists of 13 residues. Germline V gene sequence: CDR1 SGHAT, CDR2 FQNNGV.

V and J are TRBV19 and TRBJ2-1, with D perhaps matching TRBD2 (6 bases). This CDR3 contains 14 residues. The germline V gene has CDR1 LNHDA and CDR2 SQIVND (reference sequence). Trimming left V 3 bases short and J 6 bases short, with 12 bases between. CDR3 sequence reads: CASSMSDYPNEQFF. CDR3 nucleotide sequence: TGTGCCAGTAGTATGTCGGACTACCCCAATGAGCAGTTCTTC.

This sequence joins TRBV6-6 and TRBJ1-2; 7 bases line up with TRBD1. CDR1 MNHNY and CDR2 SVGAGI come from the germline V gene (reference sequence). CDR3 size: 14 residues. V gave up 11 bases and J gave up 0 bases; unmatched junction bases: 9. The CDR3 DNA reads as TGTGCCTATCAGGGGGATCCTCCTAACTATGGCTACACCTTC. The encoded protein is CAYQGDPPNYGYTF.

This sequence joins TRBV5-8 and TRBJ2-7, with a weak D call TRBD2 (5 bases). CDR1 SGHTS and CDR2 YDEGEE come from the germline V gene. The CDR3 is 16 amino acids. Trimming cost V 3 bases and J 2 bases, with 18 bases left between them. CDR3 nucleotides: TGTGCCAGCAGCTCCCTCTCGATATTCGGGGCCTACGAGCAGTACTTC. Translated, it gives CASSSLSIFGAYEQYF. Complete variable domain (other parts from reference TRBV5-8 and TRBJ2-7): EAGVTQSPTHLIKTRGQQATLRCSPISGHTSVYWYQQALGLGLQFLLWYDEGEERNRGNFPPRFSGRQFPNYSSELNVNALELEDSALYLCASSSLSIFGAYEQYFGPGTRLTVT.

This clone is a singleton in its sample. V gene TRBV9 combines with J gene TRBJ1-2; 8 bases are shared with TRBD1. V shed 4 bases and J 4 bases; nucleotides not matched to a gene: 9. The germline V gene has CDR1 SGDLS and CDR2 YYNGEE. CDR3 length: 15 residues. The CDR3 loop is CASSPRAGGTYGYTF. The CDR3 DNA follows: TGTGCCAGCAGCCCCCGGGCAGGGGGCACCTATGGCTACACCTTC. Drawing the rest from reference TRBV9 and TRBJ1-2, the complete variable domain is DSGVTQTPKHLITATGQRVTLRCSPRSGDLSVYWYQQSLDQGLQFLIQYYNGEERAKGNILERFSAQQFPDLHSELNLSSLELGDSALYFCASSPRAGGTYGYTFGSGTRLTVV.

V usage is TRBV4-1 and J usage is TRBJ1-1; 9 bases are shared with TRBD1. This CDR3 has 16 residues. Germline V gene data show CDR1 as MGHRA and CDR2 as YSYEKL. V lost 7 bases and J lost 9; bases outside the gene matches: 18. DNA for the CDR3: TGCGCCAGCACCCCCCTCCGGGACAGGGAAAGAGGACAAGCTTTCTTT. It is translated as CASTPLRDRERGQAFF.

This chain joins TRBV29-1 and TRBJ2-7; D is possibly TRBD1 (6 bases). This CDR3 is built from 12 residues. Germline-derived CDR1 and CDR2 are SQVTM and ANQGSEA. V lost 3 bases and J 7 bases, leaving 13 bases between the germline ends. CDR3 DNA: TGCAGCGTTGACCAGGGGCAAGGGGAGCAGTACTTC. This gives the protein CSVDQGQGEQYF.

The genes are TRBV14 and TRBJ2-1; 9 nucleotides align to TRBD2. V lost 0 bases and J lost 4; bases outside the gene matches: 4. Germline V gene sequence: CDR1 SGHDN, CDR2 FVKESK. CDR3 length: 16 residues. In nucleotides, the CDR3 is TGTGCCAGCAGCCAAGACCTAGCGGGGAGATACAATGAGCAGTTCTTC. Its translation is CASSQDLAGRYNEQFF.